The T cell receptor (beta chain) described here comes from a study of graft-versus-host responses after intestinal transplantation. TCRdb's copy holds only in-frame clones and misses some; the assay was immunoSEQ multiplex PCR. The table includes about 20,000 clones, around 95% detected once. CDR3 length equals 16 residues. The V and J ends lost 2 bases and 4 bases respectively, with 17 bases between them. Looked up from germline, CDR1 is SNHLY and CDR2 is FYNNEI. The sample was PBMCs, taken 23 days after intestinal transplant. The chain recombines TRBV2 with TRBJ1-1; no definite D call. The TCR comes from a human patient who received an intestinal transplant, so some T cells may come from the graft donor. The CDR3, as DNA: TGTGCCAGCAGTGAATCCCAGGCAGGTAGGAGCACTGAAGCTTTCTTT. The encoded protein is CASSESQAGRSTEAFF.